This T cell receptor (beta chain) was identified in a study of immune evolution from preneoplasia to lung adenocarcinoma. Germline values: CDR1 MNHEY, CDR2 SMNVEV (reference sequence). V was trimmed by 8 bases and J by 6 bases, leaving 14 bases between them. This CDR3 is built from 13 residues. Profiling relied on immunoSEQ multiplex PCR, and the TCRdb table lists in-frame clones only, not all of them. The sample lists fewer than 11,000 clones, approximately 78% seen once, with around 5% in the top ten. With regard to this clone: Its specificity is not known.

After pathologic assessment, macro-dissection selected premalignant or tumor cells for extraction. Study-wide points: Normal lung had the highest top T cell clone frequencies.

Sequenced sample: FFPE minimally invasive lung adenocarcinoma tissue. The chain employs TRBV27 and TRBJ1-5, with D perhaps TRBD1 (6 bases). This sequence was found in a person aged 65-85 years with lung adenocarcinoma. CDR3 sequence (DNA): TGTGCCAGCGGGACACAACCCCGTCAGCCCCAGCATTTT. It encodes CASGTQPRQPQHF.